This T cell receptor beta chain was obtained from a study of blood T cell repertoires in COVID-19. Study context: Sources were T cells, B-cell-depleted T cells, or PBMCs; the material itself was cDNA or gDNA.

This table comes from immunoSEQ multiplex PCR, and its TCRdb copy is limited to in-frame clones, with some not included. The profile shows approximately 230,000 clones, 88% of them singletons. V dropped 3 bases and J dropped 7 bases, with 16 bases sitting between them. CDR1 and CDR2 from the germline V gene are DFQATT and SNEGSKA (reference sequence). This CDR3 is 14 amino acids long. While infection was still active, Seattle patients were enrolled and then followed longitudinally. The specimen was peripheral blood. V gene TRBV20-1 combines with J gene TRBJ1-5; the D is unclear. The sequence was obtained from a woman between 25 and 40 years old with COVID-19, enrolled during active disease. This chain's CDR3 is CSASNSPLNQPQHF. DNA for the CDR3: TGCAGTGCTAGTAATAGTCCCCTAAACCAGCCCCAGCATTTT.